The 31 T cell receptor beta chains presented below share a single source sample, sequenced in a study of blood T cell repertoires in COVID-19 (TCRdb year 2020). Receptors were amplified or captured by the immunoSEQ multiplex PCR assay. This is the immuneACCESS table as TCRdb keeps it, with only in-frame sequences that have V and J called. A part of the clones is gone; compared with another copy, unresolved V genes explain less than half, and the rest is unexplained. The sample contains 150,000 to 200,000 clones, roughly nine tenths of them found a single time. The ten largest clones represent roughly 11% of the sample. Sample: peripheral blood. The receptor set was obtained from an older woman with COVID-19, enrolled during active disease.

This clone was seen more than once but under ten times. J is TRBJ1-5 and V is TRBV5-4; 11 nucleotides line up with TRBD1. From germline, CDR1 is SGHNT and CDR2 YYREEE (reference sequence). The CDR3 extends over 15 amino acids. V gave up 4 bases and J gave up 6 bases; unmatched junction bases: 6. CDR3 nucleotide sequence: TGTGCCAGCAGCCCCGGGACAGGGGGGGGTCAGCCCCAGCATTTT. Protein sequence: CASSPGTGGGQPQHF.

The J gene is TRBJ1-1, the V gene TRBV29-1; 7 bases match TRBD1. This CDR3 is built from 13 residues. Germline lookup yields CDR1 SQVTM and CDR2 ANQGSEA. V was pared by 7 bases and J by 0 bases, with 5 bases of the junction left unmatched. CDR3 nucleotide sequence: TGCAGCGAGATGGGACAGCTGAACACTGAAGCTTTCTTT. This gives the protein CSEMGQLNTEAFF.

The CDR3 DNA follows: TGTGCCAGCAGAGGGATGACAGGGAAGTACACTGAAGCTTTCTTT. Protein sequence: CASRGMTGKYTEAFF. The chain combines TRBV7-2 with TRBJ1-1, with 7 nucleotides matching TRBD1. This CDR3 has 15 residues. Germline assignment: CDR1 SGHTA and CDR2 FQGNSA. V dropped 6 bases and J dropped 3; count of bases not matched to a gene: 10.

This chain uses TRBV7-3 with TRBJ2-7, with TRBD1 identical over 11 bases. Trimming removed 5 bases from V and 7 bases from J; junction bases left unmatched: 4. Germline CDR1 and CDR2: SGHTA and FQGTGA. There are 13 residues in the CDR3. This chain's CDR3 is CASSPGTGGEQYF. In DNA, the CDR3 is TGTGCCAGCAGCCCCGGGACAGGGGGGGAGCAGTACTTC.

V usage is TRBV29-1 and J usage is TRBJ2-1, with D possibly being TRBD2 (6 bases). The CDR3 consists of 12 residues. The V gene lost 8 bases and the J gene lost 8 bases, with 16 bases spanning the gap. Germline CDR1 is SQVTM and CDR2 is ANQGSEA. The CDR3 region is CSLPRGGDEQFF. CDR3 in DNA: TGCAGCCTCCCCCGGGGAGGAGATGAGCAGTTCTTC.

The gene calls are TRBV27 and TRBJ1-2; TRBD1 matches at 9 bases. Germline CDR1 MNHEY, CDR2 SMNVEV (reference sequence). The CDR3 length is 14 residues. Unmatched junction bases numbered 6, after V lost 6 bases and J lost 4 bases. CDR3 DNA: TGTGCCAGCAGCCTACAGGGGGCACCCTATGGCTACACCTTC. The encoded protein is CASSLQGAPYGYTF.

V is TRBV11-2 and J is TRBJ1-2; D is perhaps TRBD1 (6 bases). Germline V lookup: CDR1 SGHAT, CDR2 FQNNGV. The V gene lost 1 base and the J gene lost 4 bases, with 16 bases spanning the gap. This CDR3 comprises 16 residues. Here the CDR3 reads CASSLGRQATGYGYTF. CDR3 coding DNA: TGTGCCAGCAGCTTAGGTAGACAGGCCACTGGCTATGGCTACACCTTC.

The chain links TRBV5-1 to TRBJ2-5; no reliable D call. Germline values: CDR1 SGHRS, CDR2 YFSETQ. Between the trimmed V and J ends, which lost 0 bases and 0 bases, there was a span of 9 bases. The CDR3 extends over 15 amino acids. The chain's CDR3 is CASSLDPSYQETQYF. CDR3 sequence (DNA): TGCGCCAGCAGCTTGGATCCTTCGTACCAAGAGACCCAGTACTTC.

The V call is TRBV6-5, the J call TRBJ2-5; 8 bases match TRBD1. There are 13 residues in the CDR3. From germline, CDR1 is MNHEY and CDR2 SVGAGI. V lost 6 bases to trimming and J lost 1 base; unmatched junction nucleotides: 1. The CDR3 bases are TGTGCCAGCAGGCAGGGGGCCCAAGAGACCCAGTACTTC. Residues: CASRQGAQETQYF.

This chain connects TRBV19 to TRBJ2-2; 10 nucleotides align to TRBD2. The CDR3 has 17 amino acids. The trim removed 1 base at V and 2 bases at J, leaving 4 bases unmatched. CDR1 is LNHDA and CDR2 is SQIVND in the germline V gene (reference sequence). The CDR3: CASSIVAGGLNTGELFF. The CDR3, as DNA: TGTGCCAGTAGTATAGTAGCGGGAGGTCTTAACACCGGGGAGCTGTTTTTT.

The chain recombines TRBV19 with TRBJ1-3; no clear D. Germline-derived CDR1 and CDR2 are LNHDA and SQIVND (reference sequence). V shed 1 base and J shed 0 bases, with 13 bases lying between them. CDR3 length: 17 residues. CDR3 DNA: TGTGCCAGTAGTATAGTGGCGGGATTGTCCTCTGGAAACACCATATATTTT. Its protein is CASSIVAGLSSGNTIYF.

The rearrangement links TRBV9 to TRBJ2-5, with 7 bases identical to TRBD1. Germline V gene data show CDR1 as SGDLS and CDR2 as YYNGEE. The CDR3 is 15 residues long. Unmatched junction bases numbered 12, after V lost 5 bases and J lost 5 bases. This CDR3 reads CASSAWTGMMETQYF. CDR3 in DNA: TGTGCCAGCAGTGCTTGGACAGGAATGATGGAGACCCAGTACTTC.

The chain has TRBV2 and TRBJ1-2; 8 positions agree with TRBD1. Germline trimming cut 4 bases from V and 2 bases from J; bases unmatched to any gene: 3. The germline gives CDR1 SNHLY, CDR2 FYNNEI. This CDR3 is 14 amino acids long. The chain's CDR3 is CASSVDRGNYGYTF. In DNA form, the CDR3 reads TGTGCCAGCAGTGTTGACAGGGGAAACTATGGCTACACCTTC.

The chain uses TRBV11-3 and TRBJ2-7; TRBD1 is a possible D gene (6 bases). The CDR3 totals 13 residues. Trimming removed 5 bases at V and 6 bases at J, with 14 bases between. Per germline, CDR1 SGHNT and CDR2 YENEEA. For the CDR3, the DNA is TGTGCCAGCAGCCGGGTCTTAGGGGGCGAGCAGTACTTC. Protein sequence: CASSRVLGGEQYF.

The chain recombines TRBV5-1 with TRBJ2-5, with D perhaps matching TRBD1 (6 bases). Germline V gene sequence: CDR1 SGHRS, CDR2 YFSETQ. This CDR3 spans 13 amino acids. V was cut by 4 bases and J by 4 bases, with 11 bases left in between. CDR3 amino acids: CASSLTGTETQYF. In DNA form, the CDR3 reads TGCGCCAGCAGCCTGACAGGTACAGAGACCCAGTACTTC.

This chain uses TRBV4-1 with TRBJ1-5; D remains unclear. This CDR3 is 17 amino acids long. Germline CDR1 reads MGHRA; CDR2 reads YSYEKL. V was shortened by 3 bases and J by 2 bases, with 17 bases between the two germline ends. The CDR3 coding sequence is TGCGCCAGCAGCCAGTTTGGAGTGGGTTCGGGCAATCAGCCCCAGCATTTT. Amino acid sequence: CASSQFGVGSGNQPQHF.

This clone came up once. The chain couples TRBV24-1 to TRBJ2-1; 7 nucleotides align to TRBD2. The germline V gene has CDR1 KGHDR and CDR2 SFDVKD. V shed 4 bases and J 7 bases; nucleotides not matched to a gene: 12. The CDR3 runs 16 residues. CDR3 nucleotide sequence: TGTGCCACCAGTGACCCTAGCGGACCCTATAGGAATGAGCAGTTCTTC. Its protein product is CATSDPSGPYRNEQFF.

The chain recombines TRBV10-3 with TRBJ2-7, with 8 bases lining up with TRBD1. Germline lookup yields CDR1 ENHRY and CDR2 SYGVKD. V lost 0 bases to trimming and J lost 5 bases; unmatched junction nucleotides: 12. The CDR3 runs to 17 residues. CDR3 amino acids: CAISESLGQGLRNEQYF. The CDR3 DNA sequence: TGTGCCATCAGTGAGTCGTTAGGACAGGGCCTGCGCAACGAGCAGTACTTC.

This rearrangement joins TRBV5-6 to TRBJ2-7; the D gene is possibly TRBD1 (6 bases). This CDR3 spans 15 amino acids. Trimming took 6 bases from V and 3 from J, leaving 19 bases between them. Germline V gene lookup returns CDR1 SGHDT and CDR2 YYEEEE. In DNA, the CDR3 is TGTGCCAGCATCTCTCCTCAGGGGCAAGACTACGAGCAGTACTTC. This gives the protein CASISPQGQDYEQYF.

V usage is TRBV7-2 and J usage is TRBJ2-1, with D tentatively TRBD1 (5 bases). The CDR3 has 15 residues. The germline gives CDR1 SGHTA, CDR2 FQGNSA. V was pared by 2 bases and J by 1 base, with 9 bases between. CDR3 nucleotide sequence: TGTGCCAGCAGCTTATCAGGGTTTTCCTACAATGAGCAGTTCTTC. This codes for CASSLSGFSYNEQFF. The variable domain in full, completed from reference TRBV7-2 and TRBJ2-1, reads GAGVSQSPSNKVTEKGKDVELRCDPISGHTALYWYRQSLGQGLEFLIYFQGNSAPDKSGLPSDRFSAERTGGSVSTLTIQRTQQEDSAVYLCASSLSGFSYNEQFFGPGTRLTVL.

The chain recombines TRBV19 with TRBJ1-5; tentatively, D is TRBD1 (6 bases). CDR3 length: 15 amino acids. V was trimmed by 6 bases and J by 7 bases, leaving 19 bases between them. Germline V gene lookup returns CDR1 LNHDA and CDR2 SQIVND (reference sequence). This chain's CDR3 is CASSIDRAGAQPQHF. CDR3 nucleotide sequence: TGTGCCAGTAGCATTGACCGAGCAGGGGCACAGCCCCAGCATTTT.

The CDR3 here is CASSLSGRNKNIQYF. The CDR3 region has the DNA TGTGCCAGCAGTTTATCTGGGAGGAACAAAAACATTCAGTACTTC. The V call is TRBV28, the J call TRBJ2-4, with a tentative D call TRBD2 (6 bases). Per the germline V gene, CDR1 is MDHEN and CDR2 is SYDVKM. CDR3 length equals 15 residues. Trimming cost V 1 base and J 3 bases, with 10 bases left between them.

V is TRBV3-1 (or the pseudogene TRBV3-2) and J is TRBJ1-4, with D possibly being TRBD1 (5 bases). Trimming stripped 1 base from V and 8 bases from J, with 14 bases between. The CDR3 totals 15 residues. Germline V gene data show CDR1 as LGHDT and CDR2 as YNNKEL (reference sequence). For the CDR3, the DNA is TGTGCCAGCAGCCAAGCGGTCCAGGGTTACGAAAAACTGTTTTTT. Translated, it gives CASSQAVQGYEKLFF.

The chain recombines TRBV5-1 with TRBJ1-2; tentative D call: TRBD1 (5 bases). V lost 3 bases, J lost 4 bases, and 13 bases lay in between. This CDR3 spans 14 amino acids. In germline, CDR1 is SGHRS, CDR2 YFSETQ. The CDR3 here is CASSSRTGTYGYTF. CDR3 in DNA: TGCGCCAGCAGCTCGAGAACAGGTACCTATGGCTACACCTTC.

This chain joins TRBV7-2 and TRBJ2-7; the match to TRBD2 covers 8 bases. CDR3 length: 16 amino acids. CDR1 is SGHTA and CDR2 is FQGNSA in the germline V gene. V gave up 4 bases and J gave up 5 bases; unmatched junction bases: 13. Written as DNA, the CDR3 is TGTGCCAGCAGCTCGCCGGGACTAGGATTTCGGAACGAGCAGTACTTC. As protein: CASSSPGLGFRNEQYF.

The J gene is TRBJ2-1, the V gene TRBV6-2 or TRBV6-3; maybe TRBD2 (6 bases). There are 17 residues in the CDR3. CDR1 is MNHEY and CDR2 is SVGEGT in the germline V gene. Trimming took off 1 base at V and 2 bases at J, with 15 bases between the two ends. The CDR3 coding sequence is TGTGCCAGCAGTTACTATCCGACTAGGCTGACCTACAATGAGCAGTTCTTC. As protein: CASSYYPTRLTYNEQFF.

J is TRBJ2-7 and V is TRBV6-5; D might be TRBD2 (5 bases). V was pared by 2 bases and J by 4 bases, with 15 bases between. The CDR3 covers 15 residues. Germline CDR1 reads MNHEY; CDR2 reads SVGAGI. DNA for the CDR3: TGTGCCAGCAGTTACGCGGGTAGCCTTCCGTACGAGCAGTACTTC. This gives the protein CASSYAGSLPYEQYF.

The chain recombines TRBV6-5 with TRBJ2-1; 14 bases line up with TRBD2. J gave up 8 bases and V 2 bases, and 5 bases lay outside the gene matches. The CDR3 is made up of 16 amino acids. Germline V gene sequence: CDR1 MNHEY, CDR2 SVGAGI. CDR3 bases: TGTGCCAGCAGTTACGGGACTAGCGGGAGCACCGATGAGCAGTTCTTC. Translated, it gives CASSYGTSGSTDEQFF.

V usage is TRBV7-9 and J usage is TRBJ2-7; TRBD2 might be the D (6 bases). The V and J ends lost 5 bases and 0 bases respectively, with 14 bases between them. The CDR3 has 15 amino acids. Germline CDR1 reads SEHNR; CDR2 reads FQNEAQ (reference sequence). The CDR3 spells CASSPHGTFSYEQYF. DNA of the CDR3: TGTGCCAGCAGCCCACACGGGACTTTCTCCTACGAGCAGTACTTC.

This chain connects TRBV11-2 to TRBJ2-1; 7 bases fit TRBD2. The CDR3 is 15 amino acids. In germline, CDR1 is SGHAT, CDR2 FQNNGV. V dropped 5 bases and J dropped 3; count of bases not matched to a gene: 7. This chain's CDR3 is CASSPPSGGYNEQFF. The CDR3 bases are TGTGCCAGCAGCCCACCTAGCGGAGGCTACAATGAGCAGTTCTTC.

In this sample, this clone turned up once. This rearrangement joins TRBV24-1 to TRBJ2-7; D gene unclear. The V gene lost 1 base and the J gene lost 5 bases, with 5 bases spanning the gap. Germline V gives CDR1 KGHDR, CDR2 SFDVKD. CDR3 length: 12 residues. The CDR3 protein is CATSDFGNEQYF. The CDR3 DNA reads TGTGCCACCAGTGATTTCGGTAACGAGCAGTACTTC.